A selection of T cell receptor beta chains follows, all from one sample in a study of blood T cell repertoires in COVID-19. TCRdb's table, derived via immunoSEQ multiplex PCR, lists solely in-frame clones and lacks some. The table shows around 170,000 clones, with around 72% occurring only once. The sequencing input was peripheral blood. The source of these receptors is a woman of 80 years or more with acute or convalescent COVID-19. CDR3s include the opening cysteine and the closing phenylalanine or tryptophan. A D gene is named only where the DNA matches it firmly. Clone size is stated in some rows and not others, as once, few, many or a class when expanded.

cdr3_aa cdr3_nt clone_size j_call cdr3_length d_call v_call
CAWKAGTDSYEQYF TGTGCCTGGAAGGCCGGGACTGACTCCTACGAGCAGTACTTC . TRBJ2-7 14 . TRBV30
CASSRQLNTEAFF TGTGCCAGCAGTCGTCAGTTGAACACTGAAGCTTTCTTT . TRBJ1-1 13 . TRBV12-3/TRBV12-4
CASSQFSGEGQYEQYF TGCGCCAGCAGCCAATTCTCGGGGGAGGGCCAATACGAGCAGTACTTC . TRBJ2-7 16 TRBD2 TRBV4-3
CASSLQTGTSYEQYF TGTGCCAGCAGCCTCCAGACAGGGACCTCCTACGAGCAGTACTTC . TRBJ2-7 15 TRBD1 TRBV7-3
CASSPMGTENYGYTF TGTGCCAGCAGCCCTATGGGGACAGAGAACTATGGCTACACCTTC . TRBJ1-2 15 TRBD1 TRBV5-5
CASRVSSGKLFF TGTGCCAGCAGGGTATCCAGCGGAAAACTGTTTTTT few TRBJ1-4 12 . TRBV28
CASRFLRGLNEKLFF TGTGCCAGCAGGTTCCTCAGGGGGTTAAACGAAAAACTGTTTTTT few TRBJ1-4 15 TRBD1 TRBV6-5
CASSPPGVWFF TGTGCCAGCAGCCCACCCGGTGTTTGGTTCTTC . TRBJ2-1 11 . TRBV2
CASSSPHLREYEQYF TGTGCCAGCAGTTCCCCTCATTTGCGGGAATACGAGCAGTACTTC once TRBJ2-7 15 . TRBV6-5
CASSLGQGWTDTQYF TGCGCCAGCAGCTTGGGACAGGGATGGACAGATACGCAGTATTTT . TRBJ2-3 15 TRBD1 TRBV5-1
CASSLAEGAANYGYTF TGCGCCAGCAGCTTGGCCGAGGGAGCCGCTAACTATGGCTACACCTTC . TRBJ1-2 16 . TRBV5-1
CASSIEAGAPHEQYF TGTGCCAGTAGTATAGAAGCGGGAGCCCCCCACGAGCAGTACTTC few TRBJ2-7 15 TRBD2 TRBV19
CASSEGVFYNEQFF TGTGCCAGCAGTGAAGGGGTTTTCTACAATGAGCAGTTCTTC . TRBJ2-1 14 . TRBV28
CASSLRRGTGDKTKAFF TGTGCCAGCAGTTTACGACGTGGCACAGGGGACAAAACAAAAGCTTTCTTT . TRBJ1-1 17 TRBD1 TRBV27
CASSLGQRSYEQYF TGTGCCAGCAGTTTGGGACAGCGGTCCTACGAGCAGTACTTC once TRBJ2-7 14 TRBD1 TRBV6-6
CASSGRPPTSGSSYEQYF TGTGCCAGCTCTGGGAGACCACCCACTAGCGGGAGTTCCTACGAGCAGTACTTC once TRBJ2-7 18 TRBD2 TRBV18
CASSGTYNKQYF TGTGCCAGCAGCGGGACATACAACAAGCAGTACTTC . TRBJ2-5 12 . TRBV12-3/TRBV12-4
CASKRDPGGTGELFF TGTGCCAGCAAGAGGGACCCCGGGGGCACCGGGGAGCTGTTTTTT . TRBJ2-2 15 . TRBV6-5
CASSPEGVNTEAFF TGTGCCAGCTCACCAGAGGGGGTCAACACTGAAGCTTTCTTT once TRBJ1-1 14 . TRBV18
CASGSGGAGDTEAFF TGTGCCAGCGGGTCAGGGGGCGCGGGGGACACTGAAGCTTTCTTT few TRBJ1-1 15 TRBD1 TRBV27
CASKVGLAGEYNEQFF TGTGCCAGCAAGGTGGGACTAGCGGGAGAGTACAATGAGCAGTTCTTC . TRBJ2-1 16 TRBD2 TRBV2
CAVSQGAGEQFF TGTGCCGTTAGCCAGGGGGCTGGGGAGCAGTTCTTC . TRBJ2-1 12 TRBD1 TRBV19
CASSQASGYTF TGTGCCAGCAGCCAGGCGAGTGGCTACACCTTC . TRBJ1-2 11 . TRBV28
CASSQGDTQYF TGTGCCAGCAGCCAGGGGGATACGCAGTATTTT few TRBJ2-3 11 . TRBV28
CASSSGTPSSGANVLTF TGCGCCAGCAGCTCCGGGACACCGAGCTCTGGGGCCAACGTCCTGACTTTC once TRBJ2-6 17 . TRBV5-1
CASCLPGGLYEQYF TGTGCCAGCTGCCTCCCGGGAGGGTTGTACGAGCAGTACTTC . TRBJ2-7 14 TRBD2 TRBV28
CASSGSTGGSSPLHF TGTGCCAGCAGCGGTTCGACAGGGGGCAGTTCACCCCTCCACTTT once TRBJ1-6 15 TRBD1 TRBV2
CASSPWPSGIYEQYF TGTGCCAGCAGCCCTTGGCCTAGCGGGATCTACGAGCAGTACTTC . TRBJ2-7 15 TRBD2 TRBV7-2
CASRLTGTSGGNEQFF TGCGCCAGCAGGCTAACAGGGACTAGCGGGGGTAATGAGCAGTTCTTC . TRBJ2-1 16 TRBD2 TRBV4-3
CASSYSRGRLGQPQHF TGTGCCAGCAGTTACTCGCGGGGGCGCCTGGGTCAGCCCCAGCATTTT . TRBJ1-5 16 . TRBV6-2/TRBV6-3
CASSDPRTGGTEAFF TGTGCCAGCAGTGACCCCCGGACAGGGGGCACTGAAGCTTTCTTT . TRBJ1-1 15 TRBD1 TRBV25-1
CASSLPGQGSYEQYF TGTGCCAGTAGTTTGCCGGGACAGGGGTCCTACGAGCAGTACTTC . TRBJ2-7 15 TRBD1 TRBV19
CASSTGLAGYEQYF TGTGCCAGTAGTACCGGCCTAGCGGGGTACGAGCAGTACTTC . TRBJ2-7 14 TRBD2 TRBV19
CASSLSRGKLFF TGTGCCAGCAGTTTATCCAGGGGAAAACTGTTTTTT . TRBJ1-4 12 . TRBV28
CASSSPDSNQPQHF TGTGCCAGCAGTTCTCCAGATAGCAATCAGCCCCAGCATTTT . TRBJ1-5 14 . TRBV28
CASSLLAGARYNEQFF TGTGCCAGCAGCTTACTAGCGGGAGCGAGATACAATGAGCAGTTCTTC few TRBJ2-1 16 TRBD2 TRBV11-2
CASSLMSGRYRETQYF TGTGCCAGCTCCCTTATGAGCGGGAGGTATCGGGAGACCCAGTACTTC . TRBJ2-5 16 TRBD2 TRBV9
CASSARDGSSYNSPLHF TGTGCCAGCAGCGCCCGGGACGGGAGCTCCTATAATTCACCCCTCCACTTT once TRBJ1-6 17 . TRBV9
CASSLSGSRETQYF TGTGCCAGCAGCTTGTCGGGGAGTAGAGAGACCCAGTACTTC . TRBJ2-5 14 . TRBV5-5
CASSLLAGAYNEQFF TGTGCCAGCAGCTTACTAGCGGGAGCGTACAATGAGCAGTTCTTC . TRBJ2-1 15 TRBD2 TRBV7-2
CASSYSSGLAAYEQYF TGTGCCAGCAGTTACTCGTCGGGACTAGCGGCCTACGAGCAGTACTTC . TRBJ2-7 16 TRBD2 TRBV6-5
CATLAGTGVSEQYF TGTGCCACCCTAGCCGGGACAGGGGTGAGCGAGCAGTACTTC . TRBJ2-7 14 TRBD1 TRBV6-5
CASSVRGRGQETQYF TGTGCCAGCAGTGTTCGGGGGAGGGGGCAAGAGACCCAGTACTTC . TRBJ2-5 15 . TRBV2